This entry concerns a single TCR beta chain. Its antigen is undetermined. The sample comes from a study of cytomegalovirus exposure and HLA in healthy donors. Whole-study findings and limits: Subsequent analysis found a tendency for first-cohort TCR clusters to co-occur within the 90 to 150 validation repertoires.

Assay: immunoSEQ multiplex PCR; the TCRdb copy retains only in-frame clones and omits some. The table lists 200,000 to 250,000 clones, about 90% of them singletons. V trimming: 4 bases; J trimming: 3 bases; junction bases outside the gene matches: 7. CDR1 is SGHRS and CDR2 is YFSETQ in the germline V gene. The CDR3 covers 15 residues. This sequence was found in a man aged 18-30 years in good health and CMV-seropositive. The material sequenced was PBMCs. The chain uses TRBV5-1 and TRBJ2-3, with 8 positions matching TRBD1. This CDR3 reads CASSLRTGKTDTQYF. The CDR3 coding sequence is TGCGCCAGCAGCCTCAGGACAGGGAAAACAGATACGCAGTATTTT.